This T cell receptor (beta chain) originates from a study of blood T cell repertoires in COVID-19 (dated by TCRdb to 2020 to 2021). A note on the overall study: The collaborator samples originated in the United States, Italy and Spain and spanned the acute and convalescent phases of COVID-19. The repertoires were released in a freely available public database intended as a resource for research on the immune response to SARS-CoV-2. The material from the prospective study consisted of cDNA or gDNA derived from T cells, B-cell-depleted T cells, or PBMCs. A de-identified subject ID, COVID-19 status, age in years and sex were almost always included in the sample metadata. Where available, HLA class I and class II types were taken from metadata supplied by the sample provider and were not determined by assay-based typing. Samples came from the ongoing ImmuneRACE study (first 160 participants) plus 1,254 subjects from 6 global collaborators. Deeply sampled blood TCRbeta repertoires from subjects exposed to, actively infected with, or recovered from COVID-19 were included in the dataset. The research as a whole found: The quantity of clinical and demographic metadata differed by source and by participant and was supplied without curation.

Remarks on this clone: Its antigen has not been determined. Nothing much larger sits one base from this clone, and base qualities are not available.

The immunoSEQ Assay, a bias-controlled multiplex PCR, was used to amplify TCRbeta CDR3 regions from genomic DNA. The study's processing was this. Nucleated cell counts per sample were estimated from amplification of reference gene primers within the assay. To quantify the absolute abundance of each unique TCRbeta CDR3 rearrangement, sequence reads were collapsed and filtered. For each sample, productive Simpson clonality was calculated as the square root of Simpson's diversity index across productive rearrangements. This is the immuneACCESS table as TCRdb keeps it, with only in-frame sequences that have V and J called. A part of the clones is gone; compared with another copy, unresolved V genes explain less than half, and the rest is unexplained. V, J and clone size are taken as reported in that table, and D and trimming were inferred from the DNA itself. The sample table contains 90,000 to 100,000 clones; only one count was recorded for around 81% of them. The leading ten clones occupy approximately 6.7% of the sample.

The CDR3 covers 16 residues, taking in both the cysteine and the phenylalanine. The entry retains the CDR3 DNA only, 48 bases that are in frame from base 1. The germline V gene supplies CDR1 SGHAT and CDR2 FQNNGV. V is trimmed back by 1 base and J by 3 bases, and the junction contains 5 bases that no gene match accounts for. Each collaborating institution followed its own protocols to collect whole blood in K2EDTA tubes. Collaborator samples were shipped for TCRbeta analysis as frozen whole blood, isolated PBMCs, or DNA extracted from either sample type. This chain joins TRBV11-2 to TRBJ1-1; 10 bases in the middle match TRBD1. Material for sequencing was peripheral blood. The clonotype comes from a man aged 55 to 70 with acute or convalescent COVID-19. The bases are TGTGCCAGCAGCTTAGGAAGGGGACAGGGGTACACTGAAGCTTTCTTT. Translated, this is CASSLGRGQGYTEAFF.